This entry lists 10 T cell receptor beta chains sequenced from one sample in a study of T cell responses to AZD1222 COVID-19 vaccine. Sequenced by immunoSEQ multiplex PCR; TCRdb stores in-frame clones only, minus some. Here the sample spans 100,000 or so clones, roughly nine tenths being singletons. The sample consisted of peripheral blood, taken 28 days after the second AZD1222 dose. Receptor source: an adult who received the AZD1222 COVID-19 vaccine.

The chain carries TRBV15 and TRBJ1-6; 7 nucleotides agree with TRBD1. Germline lookup yields CDR1 LNHNV and CDR2 YYDKDF (reference sequence). This CDR3 spans 15 amino acids. After removal of 0 bases from V and 10 bases from J, the junction contained 6 bases not matched to a gene. CDR3 nucleotides: TGTGCCACCAGCAGAGATACGACAGGGTACTCACCCCTCCACTTT. Protein sequence: CATSRDTTGYSPLHF. The full variable domain, rest sourced from reference TRBV15 and TRBJ1-6, is DAMVIQNPRYQVTQFGKPVTLSCSQTLNHNVMYWYQQKSSQAPKLLFHYYDKDFNNEADTPDNFQSRRPNTSFCFLDIRSPGLGDTAMYLCATSRDTTGYSPLHFGNGTRLTVT.

The V call is TRBV28, the J call TRBJ2-7; TRBD1 aligns across 7 bases. This CDR3 comprises 14 residues. Losses at the gene ends were 5 bases for V and 4 bases for J; bases not matched to a gene: 8. CDR1 is MDHEN and CDR2 is SYDVKM in the germline V gene. The CDR3 nucleotides read TGTGCCAGCAGTCTCGGAAGGGGGCCGTACGAGCAGTACTTC. This translates into CASSLGRGPYEQYF.

The V gene is TRBV30, the J gene TRBJ2-1; TRBD2 agrees at 8 bases. This CDR3 region has 15 residues. Germline CDR1 is GTSNPN and CDR2 is SVGIG (reference sequence). V lost 5 bases to trimming and J lost 4 bases; unmatched junction nucleotides: 10. The CDR3 nucleotides are TGTGCCTGGGATTATAGCGGGGCAACATACAATGAGCAGTTCTTC. It encodes CAWDYSGATYNEQFF. The full variable domain, with the rest looked up from reference TRBV30 and TRBJ2-1, is SQTIHQWPATLVQPVGSPLSLECTVEGTSNPNLYWYRQAAGRGLQLLFYSVGIGQISSEVPQNLSASRPQDRQFILSSKKLLLSDSGFYLCAWDYSGATYNEQFFGPGTRLTVL.

The chain uses TRBV19 and TRBJ2-3; D remains unclear. Germline V lookup: CDR1 LNHDA, CDR2 SQIVND (reference sequence). V lost 5 bases and J lost 0, with 6 bases in between. The CDR3 is 13 amino acids. The CDR3 DNA follows: TGTGCCAGTAGTGTAAAGAGCACAGATACGCAGTATTTT. Translated: CASSVKSTDTQYF. Complete variable domain (other parts from reference TRBV19 and TRBJ2-3): DGGITQSPKYLFRKEGQNVTLSCEQNLNHDAMYWYRQDPGQGLRLIYYSQIVNDFQKGDIAEGYSVSREKKESFPLTVTSAQKNPTAFYLCASSVKSTDTQYFGPGTRLTVL.

The CDR3 region is CASSSGLGDTEAFF. The DNA of the CDR3 is TGTGCCAGCAGCTCGGGGTTAGGGGACACTGAAGCTTTCTTT. V is TRBV6-5 and J is TRBJ1-1; possibly TRBD1 for D (5 bases). The CDR3 is 14 amino acids. Trimming removed 6 bases at V and 3 bases at J, with 14 bases between. The germline V gene encodes CDR1 MNHEY and CDR2 SVGAGI.

This clone was detected once. This chain connects TRBV6-2 or TRBV6-3 to TRBJ2-1; TRBD1 agrees at 8 bases. The CDR3 covers 16 residues. V shed 3 bases, J shed 9 bases, and the junction held 13 bases outside the gene matches. The germline CDR1 and CDR2 sequences are MNHEY and SVGEGT. The CDR3 loop is CASSYRWTGSSGEQFF. DNA for the CDR3: TGTGCCAGCAGTTATCGATGGACAGGGTCTAGTGGTGAGCAGTTCTTC.

This sequence joins TRBV18 and TRBJ2-4, with 9 bases matching TRBD1. The CDR3 totals 16 residues. Germline V gene data show CDR1 as KGHSH and CDR2 as LQKENI. Unmatched junction bases numbered 3, after V lost 0 bases and J lost 3 bases. The CDR3 coding sequence is TGTGCCAGCTCACCACCGACAGGGGGGGACAAAAACATTCAGTACTTC. This codes for CASSPPTGGDKNIQYF.

The V call is TRBV23-1, the J call TRBJ2-3; TRBD1 might be the D (6 bases). TRBV23-1 is flagged as an ORF with uncertain function. Trimming cost V 0 bases and J 4 bases, with 20 bases left between them. The CDR3 has 18 amino acids. In DNA form, the CDR3 reads TGCGCCAGCAGTCAATCACCACTAACAGGGAGTAGGTCAGATACGCAGTATTTT. It is translated as CASSQSPLTGSRSDTQYF.

The chain has TRBV5-5 and TRBJ2-3; D uncertain. Trimming shortened V by 2 bases and J by 0 bases, and 1 base separated the two germline ends. This CDR3 contains 12 residues. Per germline, CDR1 SGHKS and CDR2 YYEKEE (reference sequence). The CDR3, as DNA: TGTGCCAGCAGCTTCAGCACAGATACGCAGTATTTT. This gives the protein CASSFSTDTQYF.

The chain has TRBV7-2 and TRBJ1-2; 9 bases agree with TRBD1. The CDR3 contains 15 residues. Germline CDR1 is SGHTA and CDR2 is FQGNSA. V lost 5 bases and J lost 5; bases outside the gene matches: 9. CDR3 nucleotides: TGTGCCAGCAGCCCCAAAACCGGGACAGGGTATGGCTACACCTTC. As protein: CASSPKTGTGYGYTF.